This entry concerns a single TCR beta chain. Its cognate antigen is unknown. The record originates from a study of cytomegalovirus exposure and HLA in healthy donors. Whole-study results and caveats: In presence/absence analyses, roughly uniform sequencing depth across donors was assumed. Rare TCR sequences predominated, though certain public TCRs were found in many donors.

V lost 7 bases and J lost 0, with 7 bases in between. The CDR3 is 13 residues long. Germline CDR1 is MDHEN and CDR2 is SYDVKM. The study ran its PCR with 60 Vbeta and 13 Jbeta primers. The data were produced by immunoSEQ multiplex PCR, yet TCRdb's version contains in-frame clones alone and is incomplete. The sample records about 190,000 clones, over 70% being singletons. The source of this sequence is a woman aged 25-40 years in good health and CMV-seropositive. The chain couples TRBV28 to TRBJ1-5, with D unclear. Sample: PBMCs. The CDR3 region is CASNVYSNQPQHF. The CDR3 DNA reads TGTGCCAGCAATGTTTATAGCAATCAGCCCCAGCATTTT.